These 14 T cell receptor beta chains share one sample of origin, sequenced in a study of blood T cell repertoires in COVID-19. TCRdb's table, derived via immunoSEQ multiplex PCR, lists solely in-frame clones and lacks some. The sample holds about 150,000 clones, approximately 86% seen once. Sequencing was performed on peripheral blood. The receptors here all came from an elderly man with COVID-19, enrolled during active disease.

The sample holds a few counts of this clone. The chain couples TRBV5-5 to TRBJ1-6; TRBD1 aligns across 11 bases. Germline assignment: CDR1 SGHKS and CDR2 YYEKEE (reference sequence). This CDR3 is built from 14 residues. V lost 4 bases to trimming and J lost 14 bases; unmatched junction nucleotides: 8. The CDR3 loop is CASSDGQGASALHF. The CDR3 DNA reads TGTGCCAGCAGCGATGGACAGGGGGCCTCGGCCCTCCACTTT.

The CDR3 DNA sequence: TGTGCCATCAGGCCGTCTCTAGCGGGTGAGCAGTACTTC. It translates to CAIRPSLAGEQYF. The rearrangement uses TRBV10-3 and TRBJ2-7; 8 bases match TRBD2. The length of the CDR3 is 13 residues. The germline V gene has CDR1 ENHRY and CDR2 SYGVKD. Trimming removed 6 bases from V and 7 bases from J; junction bases left unmatched: 8.

The chain recombines TRBV18 with TRBJ2-5, with 10 positions matching TRBD1. CDR1 is KGHSH, CDR2 LQKENI, per germline. CDR3 length equals 14 residues. The trim removed 4 bases at V and 5 bases at J, leaving 4 bases unmatched. The CDR3 nucleotides are TGTGCCAGCTCACGACAGGGGGCGCAGGAGACCCAGTACTTC. This translates into CASSRQGAQETQYF.

The CDR3 is CASSSVGTGDLKQYF. The CDR3 bases are TGTGCCAGCAGCTCTGTGGGGACAGGGGATCTCAAGCAGTACTTC. V is TRBV5-6 and J is TRBJ2-7; 10 bases align to TRBD1. The germline V gene has CDR1 SGHDT and CDR2 YYEEEE. The CDR3 has 15 residues. Trimming took 3 bases from V and 8 from J; bases not matched to a gene: 11.

The genes are TRBV18 and TRBJ1-2; TRBD1 matches 8 bases. V was pared by 4 bases and J by 8 bases, with 6 bases of the junction left unmatched. The CDR3 is made up of 13 amino acids. The V gene's germline CDR1 is KGHSH and CDR2 LQKENI. This CDR3 reads CASSLKGQGGYTF. The DNA for the CDR3 is TGTGCCAGCTCACTCAAAGGACAGGGCGGCTACACCTTC.

This chain joins TRBV5-1 and TRBJ2-1; 9 bases are a match to TRBD1. The V segment lost 7 bases and the J segment 4 bases; nucleotides outside the gene matches: 6. In germline, CDR1 is SGHRS, CDR2 YFSETQ. This CDR3 is built from 14 residues. CDR3 residues: CASYLGQGYNEQFF. The CDR3 nucleotides read TGCGCCAGCTACTTGGGACAGGGTTACAATGAGCAGTTCTTC.

The CDR3 loop is CASSPGLTGELFF. The CDR3 nucleotides are TGTGCCAGCTCACCCGGACTGACCGGGGAGCTGTTTTTT. The chain recombines TRBV18 with TRBJ2-2; maybe TRBD2 (5 bases). Germline loops: CDR1 KGHSH, CDR2 LQKENI. V lost 3 bases and J 5 bases, leaving 7 bases between the germline ends. The CDR3 consists of 13 residues.

This clone was recorded many times. V gene TRBV13 combines with J gene TRBJ1-3, with 8 nucleotides matching TRBD1. CDR1 is PRHDT, CDR2 FYEKMQ, per germline (reference sequence). J gave up 3 bases and V 1 base, and 11 bases lay outside the gene matches. The length of the CDR3 is 18 residues. CDR3 sequence reads: CASSLAVGRTGFGNTIYF. In DNA form, the CDR3 reads TGTGCCAGCAGCTTAGCCGTAGGACGGACAGGGTTTGGAAACACCATATATTTT.

V and J are TRBV10-1 and TRBJ1-1; unclear D gene. V lost 2 bases and J lost 2, with 6 bases in between. Per the germline V gene, CDR1 is WNHNN and CDR2 is SYGVQD (reference sequence). The CDR3 has 13 residues. For the CDR3, the DNA is TGCGCCAGCAGTGAGCACAGAAACACTGAAGCTTTCTTT. As protein: CASSEHRNTEAFF.

The V and J genes are TRBV7-9 and TRBJ1-2, with TRBD1 as a possible D gene (6 bases). Between the trimmed V and J ends, which lost 4 bases and 8 bases, there was a span of 14 bases. Germline CDR1 reads SEHNR; CDR2 reads FQNEAQ (reference sequence). The length of the CDR3 is 13 residues. This chain's CDR3 is CASSSEQGTGYTF. CDR3 DNA sequence: TGTGCCAGCAGCTCGGAACAGGGAACGGGCTACACCTTC.

The chain combines TRBV28 with TRBJ1-4, with 10 nucleotides matching TRBD1. The germline V gene has CDR1 MDHEN and CDR2 SYDVKM. The CDR3 runs to 18 residues. V was clipped by 2 bases and J by 8 bases; unmatched bases: 14. CDR3 residues: CASSLNDIGTGVREKLFF. The DNA for the CDR3 is TGTGCCAGCAGTTTAAACGATATCGGGACAGGGGTTCGGGAAAAACTGTTTTTT.

V is TRBV6-5 and J is TRBJ2-2, with 8 bases fitting TRBD1. The J segment lost 3 bases and the V segment lost 9 bases, leaving 9 bases of the junction unmatched. The CDR3 consists of 15 residues. Germline CDR1 is MNHEY and CDR2 is SVGAGI. The chain's CDR3 is CASKPSGGYTGELFF. In DNA, the CDR3 is TGTGCCAGTAAGCCATCAGGGGGCTACACCGGGGAGCTGTTTTTT.

The chain carries TRBV12-5 and TRBJ2-1; 8 positions agree with TRBD1. The germline gives CDR1 LGHNT, CDR2 FRNRAP. Trimming at V came to 5 bases and at J to 2 bases, leaving 8 bases not matched to a gene. This CDR3 region has 16 residues. DNA for the CDR3: TGTGCTAGTGGTCCTGCTACAGGGGGAACCTACAATGAGCAGTTCTTC. As protein: CASGPATGGTYNEQFF.

The chain carries TRBV19 and TRBJ1-2; D is possibly TRBD1 (6 bases). V dropped 1 base and J dropped 8 bases, with 20 bases sitting between them. Germline CDR1 and CDR2: LNHDA and SQIVND (reference sequence). CDR3 size: 16 residues. DNA for the CDR3: TGTGCCAGTAGTATAGCTTCGACAGGCCCCTATGGAGGCTACACCTTC. Its protein is CASSIASTGPYGGYTF.